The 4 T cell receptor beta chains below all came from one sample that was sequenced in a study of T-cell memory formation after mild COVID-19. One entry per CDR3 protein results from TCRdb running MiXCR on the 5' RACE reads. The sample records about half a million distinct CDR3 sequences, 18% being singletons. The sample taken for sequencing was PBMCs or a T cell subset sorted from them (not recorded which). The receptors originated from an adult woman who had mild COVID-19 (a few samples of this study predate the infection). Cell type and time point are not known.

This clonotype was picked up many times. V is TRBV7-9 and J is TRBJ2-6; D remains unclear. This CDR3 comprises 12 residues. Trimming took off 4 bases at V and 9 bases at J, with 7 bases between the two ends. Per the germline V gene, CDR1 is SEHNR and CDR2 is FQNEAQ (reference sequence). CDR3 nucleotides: TGTGCCAGCAGCTCTTCTGACAACGTCCTGACTTTC. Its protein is CASSSSDNVLTF.

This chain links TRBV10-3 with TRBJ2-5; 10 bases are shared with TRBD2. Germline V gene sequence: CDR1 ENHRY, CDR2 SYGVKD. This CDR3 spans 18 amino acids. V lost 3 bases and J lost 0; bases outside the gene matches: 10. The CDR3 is CAISDPLAGGSNQETQYF. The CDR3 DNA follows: TGTGCCATCAGTGACCCGTTAGCGGGAGGCAGCAACCAAGAGACCCAGTACTTC.

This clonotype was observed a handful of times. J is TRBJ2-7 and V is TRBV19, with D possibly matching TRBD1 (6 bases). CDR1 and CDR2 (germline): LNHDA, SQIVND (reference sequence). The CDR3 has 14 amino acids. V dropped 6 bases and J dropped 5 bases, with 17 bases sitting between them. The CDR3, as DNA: TGTGCCAGTAGCCAGGGTATGGACAGCAACGAGCAGTACTTC. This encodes CASSQGMDSNEQYF.

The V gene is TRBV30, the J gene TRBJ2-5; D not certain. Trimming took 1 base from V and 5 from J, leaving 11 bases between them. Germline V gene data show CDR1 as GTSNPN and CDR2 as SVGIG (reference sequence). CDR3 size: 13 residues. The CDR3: CAWSARLRETQYF. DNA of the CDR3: TGTGCCTGGAGTGCGCGGTTAAGGGAGACCCAGTACTTC.